The clone carrying this T cell receptor (beta chain) was detected once. In the study's own analysis: From reference gene primer amplification, estimates of nucleated cell counts were derived. The repertoire was sequenced with immunoSEQ multiplex PCR; TCRdb's copy has only in-frame clones and lacks some. V, J and clone size derive from that table, while D and trimming were established from the DNA sequence. Counted here are fewer than 80,000 clones, about four fifths occurring once; the ten biggest clones make up about 5.4%. This sample is part of a study of blood T cell repertoires in COVID-19. V gave up 5 bases and J gave up 6 bases; unmatched junction bases: 4. The germline gives CDR1 MNHEY, CDR2 SVGEGT. The CDR3 has 14 residues.

This TCR derives from a woman older than 75 with active or convalescent COVID-19. The chain is built from TRBV6-2 or TRBV6-3 and TRBJ2-7, with TRBD2 matching 13 bases. The sequencing sample was made of peripheral blood. In DNA form, the CDR3 reads TGTGCCAGCAGTCGCGGGACTAGCGGGGTCGAGCAGTACTTC. Translation gives CASSRGTSGVEQYF.